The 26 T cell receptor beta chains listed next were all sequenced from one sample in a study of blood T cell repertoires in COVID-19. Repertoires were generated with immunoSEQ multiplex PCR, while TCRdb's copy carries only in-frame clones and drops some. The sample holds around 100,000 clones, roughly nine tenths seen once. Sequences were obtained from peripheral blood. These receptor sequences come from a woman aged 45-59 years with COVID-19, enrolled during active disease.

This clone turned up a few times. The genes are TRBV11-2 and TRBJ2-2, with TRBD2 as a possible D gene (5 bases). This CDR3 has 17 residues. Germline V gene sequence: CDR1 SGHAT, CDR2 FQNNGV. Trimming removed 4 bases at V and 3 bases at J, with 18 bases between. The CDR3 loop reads CASSSPPLEADTGELFF. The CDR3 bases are TGTGCCAGCAGCTCACCCCCCCTGGAGGCGGACACCGGGGAGCTGTTTTTT.

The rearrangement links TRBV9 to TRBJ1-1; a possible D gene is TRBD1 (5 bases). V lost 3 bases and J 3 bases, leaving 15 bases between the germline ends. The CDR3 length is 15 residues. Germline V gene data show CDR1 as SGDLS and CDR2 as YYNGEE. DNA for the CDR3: TGTGCCAGCAGCGATAACCCAGGGAGGCACACTGAAGCTTTCTTT. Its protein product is CASSDNPGRHTEAFF.

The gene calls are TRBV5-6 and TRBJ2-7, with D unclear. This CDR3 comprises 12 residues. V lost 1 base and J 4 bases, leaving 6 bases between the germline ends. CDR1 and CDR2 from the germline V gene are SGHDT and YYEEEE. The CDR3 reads CASSLRRYEQYF. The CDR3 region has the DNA TGTGCCAGCAGCTTGAGGAGATACGAGCAGTACTTC. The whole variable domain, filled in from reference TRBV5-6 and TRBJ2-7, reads DAGVTQSPTHLIKTRGQQVTLRCSPKSGHDTVSWYQQALGQGPQFIFQYYEEEERQRGNFPDRFSGHQFPNYSSELNVNALLLGDSALYLCASSLRRYEQYFGPGTRLTVT.

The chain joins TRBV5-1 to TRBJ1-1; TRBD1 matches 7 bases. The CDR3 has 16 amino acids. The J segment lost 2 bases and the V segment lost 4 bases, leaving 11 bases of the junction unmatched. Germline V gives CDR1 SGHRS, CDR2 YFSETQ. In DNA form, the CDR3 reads TGCGCCAGCAGCGACTCAAACAGGGGTTATAACACTGAAGCTTTCTTT. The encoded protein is CASSDSNRGYNTEAFF.

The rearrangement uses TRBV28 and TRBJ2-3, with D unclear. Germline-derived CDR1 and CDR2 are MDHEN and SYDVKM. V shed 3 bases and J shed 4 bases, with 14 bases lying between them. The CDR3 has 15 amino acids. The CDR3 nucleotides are TGTGCCAGCAGTTTGATTAGCCTCCCCGCAGATACGCAGTATTTT. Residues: CASSLISLPADTQYF.

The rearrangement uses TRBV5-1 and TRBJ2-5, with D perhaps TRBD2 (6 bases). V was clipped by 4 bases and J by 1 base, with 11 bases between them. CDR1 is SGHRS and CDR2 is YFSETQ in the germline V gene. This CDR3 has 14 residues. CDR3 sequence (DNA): TGCGCCAGCAGCCTGGGAGGCGCCCAAGAGACCCAGTACTTC. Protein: CASSLGGAQETQYF. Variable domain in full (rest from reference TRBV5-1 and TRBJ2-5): KAGVTQTPRYLIKTRGQQVTLSCSPISGHRSVSWYQQTPGQGLQFLFEYFSETQRNKGNFPGRFSGRQFSNSRSEMNVSTLELGDSALYLCASSLGGAQETQYFGPGTRLLVL.

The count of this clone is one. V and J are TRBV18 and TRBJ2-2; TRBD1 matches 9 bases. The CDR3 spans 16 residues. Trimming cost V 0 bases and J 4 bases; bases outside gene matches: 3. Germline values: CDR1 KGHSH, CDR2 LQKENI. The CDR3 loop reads CASSPPGQGGTGELFF. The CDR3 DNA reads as TGTGCCAGCTCACCACCGGGACAGGGCGGCACCGGGGAGCTGTTTTTT.

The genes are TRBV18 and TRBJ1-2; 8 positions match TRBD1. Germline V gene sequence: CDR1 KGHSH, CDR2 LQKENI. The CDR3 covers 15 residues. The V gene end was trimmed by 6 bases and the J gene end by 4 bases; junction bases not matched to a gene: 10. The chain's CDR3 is CASSQGAFFPYGYTF. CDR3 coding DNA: TGTGCCAGCTCCCAGGGGGCGTTTTTTCCCTATGGCTACACCTTC.

For the CDR3, the DNA is TGTGCCAGCCGAACCCAAACAGCCACAGATACGCAGTATTTT. Residues: CASRTQTATDTQYF. The chain uses TRBV18 and TRBJ2-3; no definite D call. The CDR3 sequence is 14 residues long. Trimming pared 8 bases from V and 2 bases from J, leaving 14 bases between. Germline CDR1 and CDR2: KGHSH and LQKENI.

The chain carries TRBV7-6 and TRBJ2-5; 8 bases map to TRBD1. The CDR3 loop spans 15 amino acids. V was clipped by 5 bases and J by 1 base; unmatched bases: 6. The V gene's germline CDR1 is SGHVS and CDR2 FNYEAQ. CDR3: CASSARQGTQETQYF. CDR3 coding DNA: TGTGCCAGCAGCGCCCGACAGGGGACCCAAGAGACCCAGTACTTC.

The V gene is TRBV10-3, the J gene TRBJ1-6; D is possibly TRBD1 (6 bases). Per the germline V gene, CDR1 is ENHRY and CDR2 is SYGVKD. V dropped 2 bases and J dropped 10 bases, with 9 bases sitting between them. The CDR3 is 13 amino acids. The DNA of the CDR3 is TGTGCCATCAGTGAGGCGACAGGATCACCCCTCCACTTT. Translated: CAISEATGSPLHF.

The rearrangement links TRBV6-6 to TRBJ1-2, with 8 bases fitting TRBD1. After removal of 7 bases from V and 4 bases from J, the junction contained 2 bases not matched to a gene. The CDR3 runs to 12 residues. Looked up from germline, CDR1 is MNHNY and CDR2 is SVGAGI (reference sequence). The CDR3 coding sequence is TGTGCCAGCACTGGGACAGGCTATGGCTACACCTTC. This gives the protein CASTGTGYGYTF.

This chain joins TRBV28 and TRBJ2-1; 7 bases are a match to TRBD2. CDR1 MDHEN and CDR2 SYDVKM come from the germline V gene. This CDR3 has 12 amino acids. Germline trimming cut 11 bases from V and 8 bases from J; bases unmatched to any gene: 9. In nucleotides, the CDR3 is TGTGCCGGCGGAGCGGGGACCCATGAGCAGTTCTTC. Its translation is CAGGAGTHEQFF.

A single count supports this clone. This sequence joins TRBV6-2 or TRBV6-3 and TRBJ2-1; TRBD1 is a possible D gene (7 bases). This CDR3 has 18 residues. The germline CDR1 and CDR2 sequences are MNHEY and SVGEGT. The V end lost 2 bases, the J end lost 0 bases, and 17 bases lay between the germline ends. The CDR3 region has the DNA TGTGCCAGCAGTTACCGCGGGACAGTATCCTTCTCCTACAATGAGCAGTTCTTC. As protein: CASSYRGTVSFSYNEQFF.

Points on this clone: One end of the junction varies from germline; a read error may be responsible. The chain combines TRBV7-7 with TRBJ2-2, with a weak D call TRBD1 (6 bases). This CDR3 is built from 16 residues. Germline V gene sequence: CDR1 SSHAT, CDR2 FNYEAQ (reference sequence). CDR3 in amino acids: CASSSRQEMNTGELFF. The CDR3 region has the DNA TGTGCTAGCAGCTCTAGACAGGAGATGAACACCGGGGAGCTGTTTTTT.

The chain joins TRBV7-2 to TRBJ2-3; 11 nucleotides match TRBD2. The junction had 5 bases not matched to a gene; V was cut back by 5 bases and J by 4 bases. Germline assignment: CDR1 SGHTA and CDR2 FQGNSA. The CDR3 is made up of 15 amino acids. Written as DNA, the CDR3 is TGTGCCAGCAGCGGTAGCGGGGGGGGGCCAGATACGCAGTATTTT. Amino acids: CASSGSGGGPDTQYF.

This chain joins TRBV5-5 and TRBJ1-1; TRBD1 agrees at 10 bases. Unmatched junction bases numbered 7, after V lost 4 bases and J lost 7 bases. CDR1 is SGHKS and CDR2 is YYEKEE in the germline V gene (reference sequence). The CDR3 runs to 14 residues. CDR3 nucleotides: TGTGCCAGCAGCCCGGGACAGGGGATCGGTGAAGCTTTCTTT. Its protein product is CASSPGQGIGEAFF.

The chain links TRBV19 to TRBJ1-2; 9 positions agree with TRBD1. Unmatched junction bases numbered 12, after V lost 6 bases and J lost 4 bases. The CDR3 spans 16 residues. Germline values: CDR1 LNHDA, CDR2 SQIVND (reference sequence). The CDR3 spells CASSQSWDRASYGYTF. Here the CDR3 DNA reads TGTGCCAGTAGCCAATCATGGGACAGGGCGAGCTATGGCTACACCTTC. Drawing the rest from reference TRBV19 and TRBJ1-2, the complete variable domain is DGGITQSPKYLFRKEGQNVTLSCEQNLNHDAMYWYRQDPGQGLRLIYYSQIVNDFQKGDIAEGYSVSREKKESFPLTVTSAQKNPTAFYLCASSQSWDRASYGYTFGSGTRLTVV.

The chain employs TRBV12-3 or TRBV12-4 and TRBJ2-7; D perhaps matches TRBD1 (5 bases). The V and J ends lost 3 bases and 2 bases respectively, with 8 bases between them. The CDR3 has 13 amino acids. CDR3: CASSFGQAYEQYF. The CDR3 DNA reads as TGTGCCAGCAGTTTTGGACAAGCCTACGAGCAGTACTTC.

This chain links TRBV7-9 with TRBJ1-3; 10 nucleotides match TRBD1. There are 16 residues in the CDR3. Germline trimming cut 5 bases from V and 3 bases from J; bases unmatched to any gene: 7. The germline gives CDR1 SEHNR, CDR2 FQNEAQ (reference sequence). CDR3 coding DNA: TGTGCCAGCAGCCGAACCGGGACAGGGGTTGGAAACACCATATATTTT. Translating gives CASSRTGTGVGNTIYF.

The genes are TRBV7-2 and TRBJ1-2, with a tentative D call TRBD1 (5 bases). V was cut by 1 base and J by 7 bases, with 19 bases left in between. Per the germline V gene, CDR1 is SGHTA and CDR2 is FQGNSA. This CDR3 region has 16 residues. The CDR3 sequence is CASSLVSISGGAGYTF. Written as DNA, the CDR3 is TGTGCCAGCAGCTTAGTATCTATTAGTGGAGGGGCTGGCTACACCTTC. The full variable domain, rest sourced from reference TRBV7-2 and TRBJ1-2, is GAGVSQSPSNKVTEKGKDVELRCDPISGHTALYWYRQSLGQGLEFLIYFQGNSAPDKSGLPSDRFSAERTGGSVSTLTIQRTQQEDSAVYLCASSLVSISGGAGYTFGSGTRLTVV.

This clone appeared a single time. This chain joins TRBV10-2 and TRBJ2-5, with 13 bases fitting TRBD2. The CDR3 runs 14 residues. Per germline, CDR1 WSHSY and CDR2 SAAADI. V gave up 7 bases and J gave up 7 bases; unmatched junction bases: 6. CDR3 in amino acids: CASKLAGGPVTQYF. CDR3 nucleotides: TGCGCCAGCAAACTAGCGGGGGGGCCGGTGACCCAGTACTTC.

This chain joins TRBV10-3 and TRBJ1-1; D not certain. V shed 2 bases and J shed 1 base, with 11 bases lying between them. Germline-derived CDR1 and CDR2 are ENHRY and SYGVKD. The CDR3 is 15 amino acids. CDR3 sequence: CAISEAGWENTEAFF. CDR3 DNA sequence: TGTGCCATCAGTGAGGCGGGTTGGGAGAACACTGAAGCTTTCTTT.

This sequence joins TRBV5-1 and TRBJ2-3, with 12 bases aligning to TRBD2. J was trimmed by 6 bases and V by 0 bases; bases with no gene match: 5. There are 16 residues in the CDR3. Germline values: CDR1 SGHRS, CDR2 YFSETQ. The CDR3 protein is CASSLELAGGMDTQYF. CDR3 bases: TGCGCCAGCAGCTTGGAGCTAGCGGGGGGGATGGATACGCAGTATTTT.

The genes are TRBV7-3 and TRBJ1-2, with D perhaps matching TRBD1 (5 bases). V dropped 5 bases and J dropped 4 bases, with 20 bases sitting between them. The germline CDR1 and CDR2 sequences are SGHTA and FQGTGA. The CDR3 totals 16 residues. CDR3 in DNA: TGTGCCAGCAGCAGAGGAGACAGCACCTTAACCTATGGCTACACCTTC. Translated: CASSRGDSTLTYGYTF.

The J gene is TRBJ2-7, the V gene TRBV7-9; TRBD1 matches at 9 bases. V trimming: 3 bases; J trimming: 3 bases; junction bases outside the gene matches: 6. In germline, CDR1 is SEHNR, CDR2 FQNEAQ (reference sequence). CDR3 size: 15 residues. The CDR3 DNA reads TGTGCCAGCAGCTTTGGCCGGGACAGGGTCTACGAGCAGTACTTC. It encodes CASSFGRDRVYEQYF.